This TCR beta chain originates from a study of cytomegalovirus exposure and HLA in healthy donors. Regarding the study as a whole: In an earlier analysis, about 90% or about 30%: the productive usage of most TCR beta V segments. Later analysis found that TCR beta chains associated with HLA were more clonally expanded than other, equally common chains. Later on, an analysis tied around 17,000 TCR beta sequences to HLA alleles at 0.05 false discovery rate. Specificity of three CMV-associated chains for CMV antigens was verified in vitro.

Trimming pared 2 bases from V and 4 bases from J, leaving 14 bases between. CDR3 length: 15 amino acids. CDR1 is SGHNT and CDR2 is YYREEE in the germline V gene (reference sequence). The PCR employed 60 Vbeta primers together with 13 Jbeta primers. Profiling relied on immunoSEQ multiplex PCR, and the TCRdb table lists in-frame clones only, not all of them. The repertoire holds around 100,000 clones, with 84% as singletons. Worth noting for this clone: Its specificity is not known.

This rearrangement joins TRBV5-4 to TRBJ2-3; D is undetermined. Material for sequencing was PBMCs. The clonotype was recovered from a woman aged 18-35 years in good health and CMV-seropositive. CDR3 coding DNA: TGTGCCAGCAGCTTTTTCGGCGGCTCCGCAGATACGCAGTATTTT. The encoded protein is CASSFFGGSADTQYF.